These T cell receptor beta chains were read from a single sample in a study of breast tumors, draining lymph nodes, adjacent tissues. One entry per CDR3 protein results from TCRdb running MiXCR on the multiplex PCR reads. The sample holds about 100,000 distinct CDR3 sequences, 21% seen once. The sample comprised axillary lymph node tissue. These receptors were taken from a female donor with breast cancer. Some clones in this sample may be carry-over from other donors' samples. CDR3s include the opening cysteine and the closing phenylalanine or tryptophan. Fields, in order: J gene, clone size, V gene, CDR3 protein. Each size is once, few, many or a size class.

j_gene: TRBJ1-6; abundance: many; v_gene: TRBV7-3; CDR3aa: CASSLWGLDSPLHF
j_gene: TRBJ1-6; abundance: many; v_gene: TRBV5-5; CDR3aa: CASSGDRIRNSPLHF
j_gene: TRBJ1-2; abundance: many; v_gene: TRBV7-9; CDR3aa: CASSLASRGYTF
j_gene: TRBJ2-5; abundance: many; v_gene: TRBV6-1; CDR3aa: CASRAGQTSLETQYF
j_gene: TRBJ2-1; abundance: few; v_gene: TRBV6-5; CDR3aa: CASSYQAGRYSYNEQFF
j_gene: TRBJ2-3; abundance: many; v_gene: TRBV6-6; CDR3aa: CASSRGDGTSGRDTQYF
j_gene: TRBJ1-2; abundance: many; v_gene: TRBV9; CDR3aa: CASSVARDTSAADYGYTF
j_gene: TRBJ2-7; abundance: many; v_gene: TRBV27; CDR3aa: CASRKQESYEQYF
j_gene: TRBJ2-7; abundance: many; v_gene: TRBV5-6; CDR3aa: CASSPPGGSIYEQYF
j_gene: TRBJ1-2; abundance: many; v_gene: TRBV5-6; CDR3aa: CASSLDGGGYYGYTF
j_gene: TRBJ2-3; abundance: many; v_gene: TRBV7-2; CDR3aa: CASSLARGTGTDTQYF
j_gene: TRBJ2-3; abundance: many; v_gene: TRBV7-9; CDR3aa: CASSGDQGGEDTQYF
j_gene: TRBJ2-3; abundance: many; v_gene: TRBV10-3; CDR3aa: CAIRRGLSSSDTQYF